This TCR beta chain was identified in a study of T cells in Graves' hyperthyroidism and ophthalmopathy. As for the study in general: Sampling of peripheral blood happened at initial diagnosis, prior to any treatment.

As regards this clonotype: Antigen specificity is unknown.

It was RNA transcripts that yielded the amplified TCR beta CDR3 regions. The study used the HTBI primer set for a first-round RT-PCR of the TCR CDR3. Using its own MiXCR run on the multiplex PCR reads, TCRdb lists one record per CDR3 protein. The table lists 360,000 or so distinct CDR3 sequences, around 18% of them singletons, with 15% to 18% in the top ten. In germline, CDR1 is MNHEY, CDR2 SVGEGT. CDR3 length equals 14 residues. The junction had 7 bases not matched to a gene; V was cut back by 7 bases and J by 3 bases. Whole-study findings and limits: Ophthalmopathy and stable hyperthyroidism were told apart by a 13 V-J model.

The receptor was derived from a woman between 40 and 55 years old with Graves' ophthalmopathy. Sequencing was performed on blood. The V and J genes are TRBV6-2 or TRBV6-3 and TRBJ2-7; 9 bases map to TRBD1. The CDR3 region is CASTRGTGIYEQYF. The CDR3 nucleotides read TGTGCCAGCACCCGAGGGACAGGGATCTACGAGCAGTACTTC.